The sequence of this TCR beta chain was determined in a study of blood T cells in healthy people across ages. Worth noting for this clonotype: Its antigen remains unknown.

The germline V gene has CDR1 KGHSH and CDR2 LQKENI. This CDR3 comprises 15 residues. V was pared by 3 bases and J by 3 bases, with 13 bases between. Next came a second PCR, run for about 6 to 12 cycles, which used a sample-barcoded 5' primer along with a J-beta primer mix. Each cDNA molecule, via a template-switch adaptor with 12 random nucleotides, was tagged. CDR3-containing paired-end reads numbering at least 2.5 million came from each sample. TCRdb reprocessed the 5' RACE reads via MiXCR and lists one record per CDR3 protein. The sample yields fewer than 2,000,000 distinct CDR3 sequences, approximately 39% seen once. Study-wide findings and caveats: Diversity was higher, and naive CD4+ cells more numerous, in long-lived donors than in aged donors. Roughly linear age-related decline in beta diversity appeared, significant by age 40.

The clonotype comes from a human donor in good health. This sequence joins TRBV18 and TRBJ2-3, with a tentative D call TRBD1 (5 bases). The material sequenced was blood. CDR3 protein: CASSPSQGRTDTQYF. CDR3 bases: TGTGCCAGCTCACCCTCCCAGGGCAGGACAGATACGCAGTATTTT.